This TCR beta chain was observed in a study of cytomegalovirus exposure and HLA in healthy donors. The wider study: Earlier findings included roughly 100 million unique TCR beta sequences obtained from about 179 million T cells. Study results and limitations: CMV serostatus stood as the only immune exposure information on hand. The study designated around 150 TCR beta chains cytomegalovirus-associated. A link between a missense DCLRE1C variant and TCR beta V- and J-gene trimming emerged from a later analysis.

To note about this clone: Its antigen is undetermined. The sample has other DNA sequences that encode this CDR3 too.

13 Jbeta primers and 60 Vbeta primers were used for the PCR. The repertoire was sequenced with immunoSEQ multiplex PCR; TCRdb's copy has only in-frame clones and lacks some. Among under 250,000 clones listed, over 60% were seen once. Per the germline V gene, CDR1 is LNHDA and CDR2 is SQIVND (reference sequence). Trimming cost V 3 bases and J 3 bases, with 8 bases left between them. The CDR3 consists of 14 residues. The rearrangement uses TRBV19 and TRBJ2-2, with D hard to call. Sequenced input: PBMCs. This TCR derives from a male donor in good health and CMV-seronegative. CDR3: CASSILGYTGELFF. The CDR3 nucleotides are TGTGCCAGTAGTATCCTCGGGTACACCGGGGAGCTGTTTTTT. Complete variable domain (other parts from reference TRBV19 and TRBJ2-2): DGGITQSPKYLFRKEGQNVTLSCEQNLNHDAMYWYRQDPGQGLRLIYYSQIVNDFQKGDIAEGYSVSREKKESFPLTVTSAQKNPTAFYLCASSILGYTGELFFGEGSRLTVL.